This TCR beta chain derives from a study of control samples from healthy donors and cancer patients. The assay was immunoSEQ multiplex PCR, and TCRdb's table has in-frame clones only and misses some. The sample consists of approximately 100,000 clones, almost 85% of them appearing once. The CDR3 totals 14 residues. V shed 4 bases and J shed 6 bases, with 13 bases lying between them. The germline gives CDR1 MNHEY, CDR2 SVGEGT. This sequence originates from a man aged 55 to 70 in good health. Sequences were obtained from blood. The chain recombines TRBV6-2 or TRBV6-3 with TRBJ1-5; possibly TRBD1 for D (5 bases). The CDR3 reads CASSSTRVGQPQHF. CDR3 DNA sequence: TGTGCCAGCAGTTCCACCAGGGTAGGTCAGCCCCAGCATTTT.